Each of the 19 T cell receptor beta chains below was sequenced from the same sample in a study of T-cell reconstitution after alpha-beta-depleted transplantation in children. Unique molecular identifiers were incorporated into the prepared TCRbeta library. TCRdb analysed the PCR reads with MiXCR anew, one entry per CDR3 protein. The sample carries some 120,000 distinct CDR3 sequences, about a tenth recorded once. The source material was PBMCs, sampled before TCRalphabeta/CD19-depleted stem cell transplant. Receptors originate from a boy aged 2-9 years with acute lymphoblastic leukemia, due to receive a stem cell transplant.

CDR3 region: CASSLVGPTRETQYF. CDR3 nucleotides: TGTGCCAGCAGCTTGGTGGGACCCACTAGGGAGACCCAGTACTTC. The V call is TRBV5-5, the J call TRBJ2-5, with D perhaps assigned TRBD1 or TRBD2 (5 bases each). The germline CDR1 and CDR2 sequences are SGHKS and YYEKEE (reference sequence). The V and J ends lost 0 bases and 5 bases respectively, with 14 bases between them. The length of the CDR3 is 15 residues.

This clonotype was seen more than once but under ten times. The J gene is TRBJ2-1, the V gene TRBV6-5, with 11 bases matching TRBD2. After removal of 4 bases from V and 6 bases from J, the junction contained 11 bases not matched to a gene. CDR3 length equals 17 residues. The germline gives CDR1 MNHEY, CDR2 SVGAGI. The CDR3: CASSFNSGTSGSNEQFF. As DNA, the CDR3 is TGTGCCAGCAGTTTCAATTCCGGGACTAGCGGATCCAATGAGCAGTTCTTC.

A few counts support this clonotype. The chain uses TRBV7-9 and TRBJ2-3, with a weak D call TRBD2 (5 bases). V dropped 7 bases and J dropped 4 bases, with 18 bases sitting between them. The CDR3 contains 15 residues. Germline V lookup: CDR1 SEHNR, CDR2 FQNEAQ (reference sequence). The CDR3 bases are TGTGCCAGCACCAAGCCCCGTGGGAGCGCAGATACGCAGTATTTT. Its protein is CASTKPRGSADTQYF.

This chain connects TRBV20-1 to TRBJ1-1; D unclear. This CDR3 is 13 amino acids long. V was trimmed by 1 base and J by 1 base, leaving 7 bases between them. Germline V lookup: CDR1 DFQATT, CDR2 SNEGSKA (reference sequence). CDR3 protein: CSARAGPNTEAFF. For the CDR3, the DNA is TGCAGTGCTAGAGCCGGCCCGAACACTGAAGCTTTCTTT.

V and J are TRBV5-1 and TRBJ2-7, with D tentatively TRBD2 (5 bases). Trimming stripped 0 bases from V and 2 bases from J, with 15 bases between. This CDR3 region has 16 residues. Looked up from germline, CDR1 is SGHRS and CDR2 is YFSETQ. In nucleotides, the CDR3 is TGCGCCAGCAGCTTGGCCGGGATAGGAGGAACCTACGAGCAGTACTTC. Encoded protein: CASSLAGIGGTYEQYF. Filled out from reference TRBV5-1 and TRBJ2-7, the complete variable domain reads KAGVTQTPRYLIKTRGQQVTLSCSPISGHRSVSWYQQTPGQGLQFLFEYFSETQRNKGNFPGRFSGRQFSNSRSEMNVSTLELGDSALYLCASSLAGIGGTYEQYFGPGTRLTVT.

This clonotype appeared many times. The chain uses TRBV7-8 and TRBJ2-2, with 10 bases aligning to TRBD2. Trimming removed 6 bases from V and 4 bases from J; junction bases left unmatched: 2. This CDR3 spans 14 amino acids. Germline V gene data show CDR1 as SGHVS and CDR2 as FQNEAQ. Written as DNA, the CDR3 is TGTGCCAGCAGACTAGCGGGATTCACCGGGGAGCTGTTTTTT. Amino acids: CASRLAGFTGELFF.

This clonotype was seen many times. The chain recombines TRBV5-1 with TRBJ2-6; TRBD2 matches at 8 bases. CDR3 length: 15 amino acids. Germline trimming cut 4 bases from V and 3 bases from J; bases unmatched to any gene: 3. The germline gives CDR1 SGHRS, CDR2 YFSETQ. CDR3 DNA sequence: TGCGCCAGCAGCCCAGCGGGAGTTGGGGCCAACGTCCTGACTTTC. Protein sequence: CASSPAGVGANVLTF. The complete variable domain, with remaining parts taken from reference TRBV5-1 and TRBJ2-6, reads KAGVTQTPRYLIKTRGQQVTLSCSPISGHRSVSWYQQTPGQGLQFLFEYFSETQRNKGNFPGRFSGRQFSNSRSEMNVSTLELGDSALYLCASSPAGVGANVLTFGAGSRLTVL.

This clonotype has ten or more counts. CDR3 in amino acids: CASRFGLGFEQFF. Written as DNA, the CDR3 is TGCGCCAGCAGGTTTGGGCTCGGTTTTGAGCAGTTCTTC. This rearrangement joins TRBV5-1 to TRBJ2-1; D remains unclear. Trimming stripped 5 bases from V and 9 bases from J, with 15 bases between. Germline V gives CDR1 SGHRS, CDR2 YFSETQ. There are 13 residues in the CDR3.

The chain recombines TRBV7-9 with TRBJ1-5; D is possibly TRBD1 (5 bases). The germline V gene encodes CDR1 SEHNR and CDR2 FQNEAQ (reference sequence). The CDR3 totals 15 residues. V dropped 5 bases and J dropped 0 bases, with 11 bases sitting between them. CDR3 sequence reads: CASSVDSHSNQPQHF. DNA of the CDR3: TGTGCCAGCAGCGTCGACAGCCATAGCAATCAGCCCCAGCATTTT.

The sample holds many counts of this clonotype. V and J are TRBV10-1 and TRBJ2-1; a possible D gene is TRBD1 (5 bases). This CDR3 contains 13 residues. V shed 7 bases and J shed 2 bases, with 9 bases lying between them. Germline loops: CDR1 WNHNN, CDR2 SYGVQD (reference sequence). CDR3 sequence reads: CASIRGTYNEQFF. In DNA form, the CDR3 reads TGCGCCAGCATAAGGGGAACCTACAATGAGCAGTTCTTC.

This chain's CDR3 is CASSLDPWTYEQYF. The CDR3 nucleotides read TGTGCCAGCAGCTTAGATCCGTGGACCTACGAGCAGTACTTC. The chain combines TRBV11-2 with TRBJ2-7; no definite D call. Trimming cost V 0 bases and J 2 bases, with 8 bases left between them. The CDR3 totals 14 residues. Germline CDR1 SGHAT, CDR2 FQNNGV.

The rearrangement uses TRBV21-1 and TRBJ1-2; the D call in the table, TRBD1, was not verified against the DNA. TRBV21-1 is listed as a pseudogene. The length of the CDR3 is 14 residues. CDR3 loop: CASSKGQGYYGYTF. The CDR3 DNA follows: TGTGCCAGCAGCAAAGGACAGGGGTACTATGGCTACACCTTC.

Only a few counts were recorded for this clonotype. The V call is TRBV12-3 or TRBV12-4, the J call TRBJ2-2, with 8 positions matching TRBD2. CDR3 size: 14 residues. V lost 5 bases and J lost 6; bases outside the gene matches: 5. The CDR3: CASSRSGSPGELFF. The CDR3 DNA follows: TGTGCCAGCAGTCGCAGCGGGAGTCCCGGGGAGCTGTTTTTT.

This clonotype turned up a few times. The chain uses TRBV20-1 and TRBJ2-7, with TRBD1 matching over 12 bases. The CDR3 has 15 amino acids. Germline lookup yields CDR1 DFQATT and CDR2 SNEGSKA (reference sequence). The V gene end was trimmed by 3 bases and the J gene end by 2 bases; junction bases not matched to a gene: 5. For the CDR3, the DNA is TGCAGTGCTAGCTGGGGACAGGGGGCGACCTACGAGCAGTACTTC. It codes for CSASWGQGATYEQYF.

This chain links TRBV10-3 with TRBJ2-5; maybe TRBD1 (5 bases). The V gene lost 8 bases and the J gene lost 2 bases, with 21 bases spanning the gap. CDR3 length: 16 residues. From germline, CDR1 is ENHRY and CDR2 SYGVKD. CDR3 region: CAIGAGHSRRQETQYF. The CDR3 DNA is TGTGCCATCGGGGCAGGCCATAGTCGCCGGCAAGAGACCCAGTACTTC.

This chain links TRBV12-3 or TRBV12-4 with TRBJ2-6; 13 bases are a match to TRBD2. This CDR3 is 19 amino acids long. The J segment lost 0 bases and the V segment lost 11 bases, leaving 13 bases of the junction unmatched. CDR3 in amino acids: CACCCWGLAGSSGANVLTF. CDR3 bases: TGTGCCTGCTGTTGTTGGGGACTAGCGGGGTCCTCTGGGGCCAACGTCCTGACTTTC.

CDR3 coding DNA: TGTGCCAGCAGCCAAGGTTCCCACACAGATACGCAGTATTTT. Its translation is CASSQGSHTDTQYF. The genes are TRBV3-1 and TRBJ2-3; D gene unclear. CDR3 length: 14 residues. Germline V gene lookup returns CDR1 LGHDT and CDR2 YNNKEL (reference sequence). V gave up 1 base and J gave up 2 bases, with 7 bases separating them.

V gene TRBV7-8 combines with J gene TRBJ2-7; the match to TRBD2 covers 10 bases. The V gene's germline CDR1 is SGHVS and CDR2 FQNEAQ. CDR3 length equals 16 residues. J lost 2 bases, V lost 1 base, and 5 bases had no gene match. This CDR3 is CASSLVVAGGPYEQYF. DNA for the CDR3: TGTGCCAGCAGCTTAGTAGTAGCGGGAGGTCCCTACGAGCAGTACTTC.

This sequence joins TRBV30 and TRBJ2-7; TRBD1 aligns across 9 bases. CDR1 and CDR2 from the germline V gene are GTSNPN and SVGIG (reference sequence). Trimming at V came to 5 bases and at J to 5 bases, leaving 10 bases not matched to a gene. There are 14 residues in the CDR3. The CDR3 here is CAWRPGQGEDEQYF. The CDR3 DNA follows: TGTGCCTGGCGACCGGGACAGGGTGAGGACGAGCAGTACTTC.